Shown below are 10 T cell receptor beta chains from a single sample sequenced in a study of CD8+CD57+ T cells in acquired aplastic anemia (dated by TCRdb to between 2018 and 2020). The sample was run on an Illumina HiSeq 2000. Genomic DNA was used as template for profiling of TCR beta VDJ combinations and CDR3 sequences. TCRdb's own reprocessing of the public reads used fastp at Q25 and MiXCR and kept productive beta chains. Rows are unified per CDR3 protein, each entry keeping the most common DNA and genes. The sample table contains 400,000 to 450,000 distinct CDR3 sequences; only one count was recorded for about two thirds of them. The ten biggest clones cover 4% of the sample. Sequencing was carried out using sorted CD4+, CD8+, or CD8+CD57+ T cells (not recorded which) from PBMCs. These receptors were obtained from a human donor in good health, serving as a control.

The chain couples TRBV7-9 to TRBJ2-7; 7 bases fit TRBD2. Germline trimming cut 5 bases from V and 5 bases from J; bases unmatched to any gene: 12. Germline values: CDR1 SEHNR, CDR2 FQNEAQ (reference sequence). The CDR3 contains 15 residues. This CDR3 reads CASSGRATPVDEQYF. For the CDR3, the DNA is TGTGCCAGCAGCGGGAGGGCCACGCCGGTTGACGAGCAGTACTTC.

This clonotype has only one observation. The DNA is omitted, as the CDR3 cannot be located on it reliably, and the CDR3 follows TCRdb's listing. The V call is TRBV19, the J call TRBJ2-7; TRBD1, the D gene given by the table, was not confirmed from the DNA. Per the germline V gene, CDR1 is LNHDA and CDR2 is SQIVND (reference sequence). Both ends counted, the CDR3 spans 15 residues. CDR3 protein: CASSLEGGQETQYFV.

Of note for this clonotype: Likely a read error: the CDR3 ends without its conserved phenylalanine or tryptophan. The DNA is left out, because the CDR3 cannot be placed on it with certainty; the CDR3 is given as TCRdb lists it. V gene TRBV7-2 combines with J gene TRBJ1-2; whether TRBD1, the table's D call, matches the DNA was not checked. The CDR3 is made up of 13 amino acids, end residues included. The germline V gene has CDR1 SGHTA and CDR2 FQGNSA. The CDR3 is CASSTRMDTYDQY.

As concerns this clonotype: At one boundary the junction diverges from the germline segment, which might be a read error. The V and J genes are TRBV5-1 and TRBJ2-3; 7 positions match TRBD2. Germline loops: CDR1 SGHRS, CDR2 YFSETQ. This CDR3 is 17 amino acids long. As DNA, the CDR3 is TGTGCCACCAGCTCGGGGGGAAGCGCCTACCTACGTCATACGCAGTATTTT. It translates to CATSSGGSAYLRHTQYF.

At least ten counts were recorded for this clonotype. The J gene is TRBJ1-4, the V gene TRBV7-2, with a weak D call TRBD1 (6 bases). The germline V gene encodes CDR1 SGHTA and CDR2 FQGNSA. The CDR3 spans 14 residues. Trimming took 3 bases from V and 5 from J, leaving 10 bases between them. CDR3 protein: CASSLGQGNEKLFF. CDR3 bases: TGTGCCAGCAGCTTGGGGCAGGGGAATGAAAAACTGTTTTTT.

Details on this clonotype: Relative to the germline gene, one junction end is altered; a read error may explain this. This sequence joins TRBV5-5 and TRBJ1-2, with D unresolved. Germline V CDR1 and CDR2: SGHKS, YYEKEE (reference sequence). This CDR3 spans 13 amino acids. The CDR3 bases are TGCGCCAGCAGCTTAGAGGCTGTCTATGGCTACACCTTC. This sequence encodes CASSLEAVYGYTF. The full variable domain, completed using reference TRBV5-5 and TRBJ1-2, is DAGVTQSPTHLIKTRGQQVTLRCSPISGHKSVSWYQQVLGQGPQFIFQYYEKEERGRGNFPDRFSARQFPNYSSELNVNALLLGDSALYLCASSLEAVYGYTFGSGTRLTVV.

Of note for this clonotype: Since no conserved phenylalanine or tryptophan closes the CDR3, a read error is the likely cause. The V call is TRBV12-3 or TRBV12-4, the J call TRBJ2-7; D unresolved. CDR3 length: 14 residues. CDR3 DNA: TGTGCTAGTGGTGCCCCCGGCTCGTCCTACGGGCAGTACCTC. It encodes CASGAPGSSYGQYL.

Of note for this clonotype: One end of the junction is discordant with germline, which a read error may explain. The chain links TRBV11-3 to TRBJ2-7, with 9 bases aligning to TRBD2. Per the germline V gene, CDR1 is SGHNT and CDR2 is YENEEA. The CDR3 sequence is 15 residues long. CDR3 in amino acids: CAGSLRRGGTYEQYF. In DNA, the CDR3 is TGTGCCGGCAGCTTAAGGCGGGGGGGCACCTACGAGCAGTACTTC.

This clonotype was seen repeatedly, ten times or more. The chain recombines TRBV12-3 or TRBV12-4 with TRBJ2-7; the D gene could be TRBD1 or TRBD2 (5 bases each). V was shortened by 5 bases and J by 7 bases, with 15 bases between the two germline ends. CDR3 length: 13 residues. Here the CDR3 reads CASSRTGWGEQYF. CDR3 sequence (DNA): TGTGCCAGCAGTCGCACGGGGTGGGGGGAGCAGTACTTC.

The chain employs TRBV7-2 and TRBJ2-1; 12 bases fit TRBD2. The ends lost 5 bases at V and 2 bases at J; junction bases unmatched: 4. Germline-derived CDR1 and CDR2 are SGHTA and FQGNSA. The CDR3 sequence is 16 residues long. CDR3 nucleotides: TGTGCCAGCAGCCCGTCTAGCGGGGGGGCCTACAATGAGCAGTTCTTC. Translation: CASSPSSGGAYNEQFF.